The source of this TCR beta chain is a study of T cell responses to AZD1222 COVID-19 vaccine. Study conclusions and caveats: White British donors predominated, females outnumbered males, and clonal diversity was possibly underestimated. Regions 160-218 and 743-854 dominated among vaccine-associated CD4 TCRs spanning spike. Among spike-specific TCRs, nearly half reportedly target unmutated variant regions. None of the repertoires were sampled until the peak T cell response had passed.

This table comes from immunoSEQ multiplex PCR, and its TCRdb copy is limited to in-frame clones, with some not included. The repertoire includes 150,000 or so clones, around nine tenths of them detected once, and about 3.7% sits in the top ten. About this clone itself: What it binds is not known.

V gave up 8 bases and J gave up 1 base, with 8 bases separating them. The CDR3 covers 12 residues. This clonotype originated in an adult in good health. The chain has TRBV12-3 or TRBV12-4 and TRBJ1-1; D unclear. The sample consisted of peripheral blood, taken on day 0 of AZD1222 vaccination. The CDR3 loop is CASSVTNTEAFF. The CDR3 nucleotides read TGTGCCAGCTCAGTAACGAACACTGAAGCTTTCTTT.